This T cell receptor beta chain originates from a study of T cell responses to AZD1222 COVID-19 vaccine. TCRdb keeps only in-frame clones here, not all; method: immunoSEQ multiplex PCR. In the table there are tens of thousands of clones, over 80% of which are singletons. The sample consisted of peripheral blood, taken 28 days after the second AZD1222 dose. The source is an adult who received the AZD1222 COVID-19 vaccine.

In DNA form, the CDR3 reads TGCGCCAGCAGCCGCGAAGGGACGCGGGGCGAGCAGTACTTC. It is translated as CASSREGTRGEQYF. The V and J genes are TRBV4-1 and TRBJ2-7, with D maybe TRBD2 (6 bases). V dropped 4 bases and J dropped 6 bases, with 16 bases sitting between them. Germline values: CDR1 MGHRA, CDR2 YSYEKL. The CDR3 runs 14 residues.